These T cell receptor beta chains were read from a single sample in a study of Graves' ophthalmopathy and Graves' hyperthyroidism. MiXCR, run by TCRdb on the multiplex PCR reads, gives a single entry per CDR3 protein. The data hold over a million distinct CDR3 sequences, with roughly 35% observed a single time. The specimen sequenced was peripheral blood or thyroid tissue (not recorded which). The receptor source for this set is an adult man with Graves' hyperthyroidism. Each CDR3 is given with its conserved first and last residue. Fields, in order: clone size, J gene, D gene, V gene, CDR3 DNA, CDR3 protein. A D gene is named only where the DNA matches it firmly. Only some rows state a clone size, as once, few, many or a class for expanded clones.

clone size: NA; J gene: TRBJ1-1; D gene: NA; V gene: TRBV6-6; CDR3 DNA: TGTGCCAGCAGTTATCCAGAGGAAGCTTTCTTT; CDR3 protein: CASSYPEEAFF
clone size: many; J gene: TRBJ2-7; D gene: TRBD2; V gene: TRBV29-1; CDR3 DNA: TGCAGCGTTAGCGCACTAGCGGGACTTCCATCCTACGAGCAGTACTTC; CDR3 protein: CSVSALAGLPSYEQYF
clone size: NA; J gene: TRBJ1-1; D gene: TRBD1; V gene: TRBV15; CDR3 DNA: TGTGCCACCAGCCGGGGGACAGGGGTCATGAACACTGAAGCTTTCTTT; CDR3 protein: CATSRGTGVMNTEAFF
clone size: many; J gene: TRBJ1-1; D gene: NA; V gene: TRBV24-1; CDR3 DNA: TGTGCCACCAGTGATTTGGGCAGGATGATCCTCTTT; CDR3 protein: CATSDLGRMILF
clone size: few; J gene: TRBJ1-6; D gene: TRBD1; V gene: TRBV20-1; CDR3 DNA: TGCAGTGCTAGAGGGGGACAGGCGAATTCACCCCTCCACTTT; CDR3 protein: CSARGGQANSPLHF
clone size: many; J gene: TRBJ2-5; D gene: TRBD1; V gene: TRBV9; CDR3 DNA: TGTGCCAGCAGCGTAGAGGGACAGGGATCAGAGACCCAGTACTTC; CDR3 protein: CASSVEGQGSETQYF
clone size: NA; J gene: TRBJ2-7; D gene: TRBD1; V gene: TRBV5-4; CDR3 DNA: TGTGCCAGCAAAAAATCCGGGACAGGGTCCTACGAGCAGTACTTC; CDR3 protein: CASKKSGTGSYEQYF
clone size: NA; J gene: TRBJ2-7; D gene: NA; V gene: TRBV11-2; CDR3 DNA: TGTGCCAGCAGCTTAGAAGGTCAGGGCGCCGACGAGCAGTACTTC; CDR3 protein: CASSLEGQGADEQYF
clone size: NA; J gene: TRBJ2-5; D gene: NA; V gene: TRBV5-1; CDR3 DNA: TGCGCCAGCAGCTGCCGTGACGGAGGAGAGACCCAGTACTTC; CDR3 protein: CASSCRDGGETQYF
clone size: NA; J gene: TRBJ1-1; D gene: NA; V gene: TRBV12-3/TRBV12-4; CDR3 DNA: TGTGCCAGCACCCGCCCGGGGAGGGCCCTGAACACTGAAGCTTTCTTT; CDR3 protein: CASTRPGRALNTEAFF
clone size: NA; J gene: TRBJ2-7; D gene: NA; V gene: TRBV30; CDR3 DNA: TGTGCCTGGAGTCGCCCTCCCCTAGGCGAGCAGTACTTC; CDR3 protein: CAWSRPPLGEQYF
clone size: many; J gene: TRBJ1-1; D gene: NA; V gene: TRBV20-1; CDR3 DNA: TGCAGTGCCTGGGCAGGGCTGACTGAAGCTTTCTTT; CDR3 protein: CSAWAGLTEAFF
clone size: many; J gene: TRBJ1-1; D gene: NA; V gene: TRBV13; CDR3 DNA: TGTGCCAGCAGCTTTGGGGACGGTCGGAACACTGAAGCTTTCTTT; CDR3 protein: CASSFGDGRNTEAFF
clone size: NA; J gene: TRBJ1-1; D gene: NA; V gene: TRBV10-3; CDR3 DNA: TGTGCCATTAGTGAGGGGGACACTGGAGCTTTCTTT; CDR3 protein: CAISEGDTGAFF
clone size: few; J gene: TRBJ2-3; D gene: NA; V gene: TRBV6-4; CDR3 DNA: TGTGCCAGCAGTGAGCGGGGTGACACAGATACGCAGTATTTT; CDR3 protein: CASSERGDTDTQYF
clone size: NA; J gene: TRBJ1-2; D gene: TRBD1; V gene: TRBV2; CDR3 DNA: TGTGCCAGCAAGGCAGGGACAGTGGACTATGGCTACACCTTC; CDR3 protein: CASKAGTVDYGYTF
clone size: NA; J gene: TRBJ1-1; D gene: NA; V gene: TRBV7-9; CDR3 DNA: TGTGCCAGCAGCTTAGGTAGCCCCAGGAAATGGCCTGAAGCTTTCTTT; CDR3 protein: CASSLGSPRKWPEAFF
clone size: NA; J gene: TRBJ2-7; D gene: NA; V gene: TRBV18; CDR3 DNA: TGTGCCAGCTCACTTTGGGTTGGAGAGCAGTACTTC; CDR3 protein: CASSLWVGEQYF
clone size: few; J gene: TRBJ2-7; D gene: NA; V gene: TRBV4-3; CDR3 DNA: TGCGCCAGCAGCCAAGATAACAGGGTCTCCTACGAGCAGTACTTC; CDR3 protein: CASSQDNRVSYEQYF
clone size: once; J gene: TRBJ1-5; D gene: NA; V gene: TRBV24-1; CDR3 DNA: TGTGCCACCAGTGATCGGGGGTGGGGACAAGAGACCCAGCATTTT; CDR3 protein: CATSDRGWGQETQHF
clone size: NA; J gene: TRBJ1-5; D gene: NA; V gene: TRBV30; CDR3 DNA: TGTGCCTGGAGTGGTCCCATCCGCAATCAGCCCCAGCATTTT; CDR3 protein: CAWSGPIRNQPQHF
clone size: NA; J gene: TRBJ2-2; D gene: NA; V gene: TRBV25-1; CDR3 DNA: TGTGCCAGCAGTGCCCATAGGCGGCGAGAGAACACCGGGGAGCTGTTTTTT; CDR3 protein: CASSAHRRRENTGELFF